This paragraph reports one T cell receptor (beta chain). The antigen is undetermined. The entry originates in a study of monozygotic twins with cystic fibrosis. Study results and caveats: Monozygotic CF twins shared more identical nucleotide clonotypes than unrelated patients.

This CDR3 region has 12 residues. The germline V and J ends were trimmed by 1 base and 4 bases, with 6 bases remaining between them. Germline V gives CDR1 SGHRS, CDR2 YFSETQ. Repertoires were generated with immunoSEQ multiplex PCR, while TCRdb's copy carries only in-frame clones and drops some. The sample includes about 25,000 clones, less than 95% of them seen just once. Input material: blood. The V call is TRBV5-1, the J call TRBJ2-7, with a tentative D call TRBD1 (5 bases). The clonotype was recovered from a girl aged 2 to 10 with cystic fibrosis. The chain's CDR3 is CASSLKGYEQYF. The DNA for the CDR3 is TGCGCCAGCAGCTTGAAGGGGTACGAGCAGTACTTC. Combining the CDR3 with reference TRBV5-1 and TRBJ2-7 gives the whole variable domain KAGVTQTPRYLIKTRGQQVTLSCSPISGHRSVSWYQQTPGQGLQFLFEYFSETQRNKGNFPGRFSGRQFSNSRSEMNVSTLELGDSALYLCASSLKGYEQYFGPGTRLTVT.